This TCR beta chain comes out of a study of ipilimumab plus nivolumab after autologous stem cell transplantation. Study in general: Typical patient got 5 or 6 ipilimumab doses and about eight nivolumab doses (median). The myeloma group: high-risk transplant-naive, or relapse within 3 years after first autologous transplant.

Produced via immunoSEQ multiplex PCR; TCRdb's table is partial and in-frame only. The data hold approximately 40,000 clones, with 90% to 95% observed a single time. Dosing: nivolumab 3 mg/kg IV, weeks 1, 4, 7, 10, then every two weeks to week 26. Specimen: PBMCs, collected in a trial of ipilimumab plus nivolumab as post-transplant consolidation. This sequence originates from a male donor with multiple myeloma.

The DNA of the CDR3 is TGTGCCAGTAGTATCAGGGACAGGGGCCTCTACGAGCAGTACTTC. It is translated as CASSIRDRGLYEQYF. The chain employs TRBV19 and TRBJ2-7; 10 nucleotides match TRBD1. The ends lost 3 bases at V and 3 bases at J; junction bases unmatched: 5. Germline CDR1 is LNHDA and CDR2 is SQIVND (reference sequence). The CDR3 loop spans 15 amino acids.